This T cell receptor (beta chain) originates from a study of blood T cell repertoires in COVID-19. In the study overall: Samples representing acute and convalescent COVID-19 were sourced from the United States, Italy and Spain.

In the source study's methods: Amplifying reference gene primers gave estimates of nucleated cell counts. Sequenced by immunoSEQ multiplex PCR; TCRdb stores in-frame clones only, minus some. The V and J calls and clone size come from that table; D and trimming were worked out from the DNA. The top ten clones hold just over 15% of a sample with some 110,000 clones, roughly 80% of them seen once. This CDR3 comprises 12 residues. Per germline, CDR1 MDHEN and CDR2 SYDVKM. V was clipped by 7 bases and J by 11 bases, with 17 bases between them. The specimen sequenced was peripheral blood. The sequence came from a woman of 80 years or more with acute or convalescent COVID-19. The genes are TRBV28 and TRBJ1-2, with D possibly being TRBD1 (6 bases). The CDR3 region is CASNYRAEGYTF. The CDR3 bases are TGTGCCAGCAACTACAGGGCAGAGGGGTACACCTTC.